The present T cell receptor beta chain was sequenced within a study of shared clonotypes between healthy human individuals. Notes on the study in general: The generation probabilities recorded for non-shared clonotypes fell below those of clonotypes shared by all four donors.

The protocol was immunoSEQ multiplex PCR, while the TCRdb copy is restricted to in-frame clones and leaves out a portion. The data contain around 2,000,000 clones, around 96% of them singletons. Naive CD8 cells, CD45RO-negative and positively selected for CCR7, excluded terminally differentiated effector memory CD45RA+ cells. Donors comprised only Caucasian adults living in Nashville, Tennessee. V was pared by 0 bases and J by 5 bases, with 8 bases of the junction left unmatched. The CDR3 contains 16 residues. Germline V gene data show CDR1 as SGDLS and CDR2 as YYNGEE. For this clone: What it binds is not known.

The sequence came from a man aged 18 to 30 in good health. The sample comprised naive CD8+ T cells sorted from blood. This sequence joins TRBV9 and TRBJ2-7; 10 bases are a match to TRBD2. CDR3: CASSVEGRLAGDEQYF. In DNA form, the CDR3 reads TGTGCCAGCAGCGTAGAGGGGAGACTAGCGGGCGACGAGCAGTACTTC.